This T cell receptor beta chain was identified in a study of cytomegalovirus exposure and HLA in healthy donors. Study context: Earlier work reported approximately 100 million unique TCR beta sequences from 180 million or so T cells.

In germline, CDR1 is MDHEN, CDR2 SYDVKM. V dropped 5 bases and J dropped 4 bases, with 12 bases sitting between them. There are 14 residues in the CDR3. This PCR relied on a set of 60 Vbeta primers and 13 Jbeta primers. TCRdb keeps only in-frame clones here, not all; method: immunoSEQ multiplex PCR. The table includes about 120,000 clones, 65% to 75% detected once. Nominally healthy donors provided the samples, though records likely missed some immune exposures. The TCR sequence derives from a man aged 25-45 years in good health and CMV-seropositive. Specimen: PBMCs. The rearrangement uses TRBV28 and TRBJ1-3; D is possibly TRBD1 (6 bases). CDR3 in amino acids: CASSVTGMGNTIYF. In nucleotides, the CDR3 is TGTGCCAGCAGTGTCACAGGGATGGGAAACACCATATATTTT.